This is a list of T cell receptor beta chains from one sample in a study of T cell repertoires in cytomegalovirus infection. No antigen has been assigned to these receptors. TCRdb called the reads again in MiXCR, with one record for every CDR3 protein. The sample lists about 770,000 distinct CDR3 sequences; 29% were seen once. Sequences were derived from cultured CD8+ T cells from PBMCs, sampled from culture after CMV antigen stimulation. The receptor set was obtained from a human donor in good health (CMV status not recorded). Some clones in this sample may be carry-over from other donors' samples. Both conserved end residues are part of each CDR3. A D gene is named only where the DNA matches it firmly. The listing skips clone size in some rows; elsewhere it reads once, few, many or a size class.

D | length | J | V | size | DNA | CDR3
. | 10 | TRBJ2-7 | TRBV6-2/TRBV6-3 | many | TGTGCCAGCAGGGGACACGAGCAGTACTTC | CASRGHEQYF
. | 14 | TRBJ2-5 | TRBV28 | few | TGTGCCAGCAGCCTTCGGGACGGGACGGGGACCCAGTACTTC | CASSLRDGTGTQYF
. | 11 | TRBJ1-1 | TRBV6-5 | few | TGTGCCAGCAGGTCCGCCGCTGAAGCTTTCTTT | CASRSAAEAFF
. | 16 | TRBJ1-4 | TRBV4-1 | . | TGCGCCAGCAGCCAAGGCTCGGTTTTTACTGGTGAAAAACTGTTTTTT | CASSQGSVFTGEKLFF
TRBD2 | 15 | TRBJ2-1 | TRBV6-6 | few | TGTGCCAGCAGCCCGGGACTAGCGGGGGGCAGTGAGCAGTTCTTC | CASSPGLAGGSEQFF
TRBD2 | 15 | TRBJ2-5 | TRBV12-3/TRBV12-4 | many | TGTGCCAGCAGTTCCCCAAGCGGGGGTTGGGAGACCCAGTACTTC | CASSSPSGGWETQYF
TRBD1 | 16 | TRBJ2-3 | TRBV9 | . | TGTGCCAGCAGCCTTAACAGGGGTTCTAGCACAGATACGCAGTATTTT | CASSLNRGSSTDTQYF
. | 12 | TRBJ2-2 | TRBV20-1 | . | TGCAGTGCACTAGAGAACACCGGGGAGCTGTTTTTT | CSALENTGELFF
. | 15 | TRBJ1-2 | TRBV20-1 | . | TGCAGTGCTAAAGGGGGGCCTCTGGAATACTATGGCTACACCTTC | CSAKGGPLEYYGYTF
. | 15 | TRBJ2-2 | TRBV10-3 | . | TGTGCCATCAGTGAAGAAGGGAGCGACACCGGGGAGCTGTTTTTT | CAISEEGSDTGELFF
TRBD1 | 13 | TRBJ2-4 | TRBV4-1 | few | TGCGCCAGCAGCCAGGCAACAGGGGTCATTCAGTACTTC | CASSQATGVIQYF
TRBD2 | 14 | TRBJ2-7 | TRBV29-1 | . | TGCAGCGCGGGGGGGGGCAAGAGCTCCTACGAGCAGTACTTC | CSAGGGKSSYEQYF
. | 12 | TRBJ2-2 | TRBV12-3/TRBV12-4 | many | TGTGCCAGCAGCCGGGACACCGGGGAGCTGTTTTTT | CASSRDTGELFF
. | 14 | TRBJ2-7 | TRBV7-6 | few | TGTGCCAGCAGCCCCGAGGGGGGGGCCTACGAGCAGTACTTC | CASSPEGGAYEQYF
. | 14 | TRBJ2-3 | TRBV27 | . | TGTGCCAGCAGGAGGTTTATCGGCACAGATACGCAGTATTTT | CASRRFIGTDTQYF
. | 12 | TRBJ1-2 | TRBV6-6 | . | TGTGCCAGCAGCGCAGCCAGGGATGGCTACACCTTC | CASSAARDGYTF
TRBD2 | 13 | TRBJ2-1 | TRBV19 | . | TGTGCCAGTGACTCGGGGGGGCCATTCGAGCAGTTCTTC | CASDSGGPFEQFF
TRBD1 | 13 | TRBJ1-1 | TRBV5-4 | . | TGTGCCAGCAGTTCCGGGACAGGGGCTGAAGCTTTCTTT | CASSSGTGAEAFF
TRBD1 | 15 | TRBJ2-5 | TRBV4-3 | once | TGCGCCAGCAGCCTCCGGGACAGGGGTTCGGAGACCCAGTACTTC | CASSLRDRGSETQYF
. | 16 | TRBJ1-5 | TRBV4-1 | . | TGCGCCAGCAGCCAAGAAATAGTAGGGTTTTATCAGCCCCAGCATTTT | CASSQEIVGFYQPQHF
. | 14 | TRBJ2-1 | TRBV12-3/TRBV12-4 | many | TGTGCCAGCAGCCAAACCAGGGGTCACAATGAGCAGTTCTTC | CASSQTRGHNEQFF
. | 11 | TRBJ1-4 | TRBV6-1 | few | TGTGCCAGCAGTGAAGTTCCGGGACTGTTTTTT | CASSEVPGLFF